This T cell receptor (beta chain) is drawn from a study of Ad26.COV2.S vaccination and SARS-CoV-2 variants (dated by TCRdb to the early 2020s). Concerning the study at large: Donors in the vaccine arm were drawn from COV1001, a phase I-IIa trial of Ad26.COV2.S in healthy adults that was multicentre, randomized, double-blind and placebo-controlled. Dosing of Ad26.COV2.S was intramuscular, at either 5x10^10 or 1x10^11 viral particles, delivered as one shot or as two shots spaced 56 days apart. Sequencing of the TCRbeta repertoire served to evaluate the specificity and breadth of SARS-CoV-2-reactive T cell receptors following Ad26.COV2.S vaccination. A total of approximately 32 samples were included in the TCR-sequenced set, comprising about 20 Ad26.COV2.S vaccine recipients, 5 placebo recipients and 8 SARS-CoV-2 convalescent individuals. Participants in the trial were split at random into five groups of five each, receiving low-dose or high-dose Ad26.COV2.S once or twice, or else placebo on both occasions. Blinding of investigators to trial group allocation was maintained during experiments and outcome assessment. The full study reports these points: The study was not powered to compare responses between vaccine doses or regimens. Vaccine and placebo recipients had comparable non-spike TCR breadth, which fits with the vaccine containing only spike. Ad26.COV2.S recipients had higher spike-specific TCR breadth than placebo recipients (P = 0.0014). The authors noted that the TCR breadth and depth analyses may have underestimated total T cell responses. Substantial breadth of spike-specific CD8+ and CD4+ T cell responses was reported after vaccination.

What this sample's treatment or condition label stands for: 15 to 20 received Ad26.COV2.S at low or high dose, single or two shots; about five received placebo; per-sample allocation not given. For vaccine and placebo recipients, repertoires were sequenced using samples collected on day 63 after the first injection. Between 29 July and 7 August 2020, Cohort 1b enrolled some 25 adults aged 18-55 years at one site in Boston, USA. As a vaccine, Ad26.COV2.S was a replication-incompetent adenovirus type 26 vector that expressed a prefusion-stabilized SARS-CoV-2 spike protein derived from the original Wuhan strain. The V end gives up 4 bases and the J end 2 bases, leaving 8 bases in the junction not matched to a gene. The CDR3 runs 16 residues from the cysteine to the phenylalanine. The DNA shown is the 48-base CDR3, in frame from base 1. Via the germline V gene, CDR1 is LGHNA and CDR2 YSLEER. The immunoSEQ Assay was used to sequence TCRbeta CDR3 regions. After extraction, genomic DNA underwent amplification by bias-controlled multiplex PCR, followed by high-throughput sequencing. The study's own analysis went as follows. To quantify the absolute abundance of every unique TCRbeta CDR3 region, sequences were collapsed and filtered. T cell fraction was estimated by normalization of TCRbeta template counts to usable DNA, with usable DNA being measured through amplification of reference genes present in all nucleated cells. Repertoire TCRs were annotated as SARS-CoV-2-specific when V gene, CDR3 amino acid sequence and J gene were exactly matched to a known reactive TCR set. The reference SARS-CoV-2 TCR set was obtained from MIRA and was filtered for enrichment in COVID-19-positive ImmuneCODE repertoires, whereby public or cross-reactive TCRs were removed. Based on the MIRA antigens, annotated TCRs were further analysed at the level of specific ORF or position within ORF. Breadth was defined as the number of annotated unique rearrangements divided by the total number of unique productive rearrangements, and depth was defined as the summed frequency of the annotated unique rearrangements. Two-sided Wilcoxon rank-sum tests were applied when comparing TCR breadth between groups. TCRdb provides this immuneACCESS table in a form limited to in-frame rearrangements. Some clones are lacking; in checked studies, under half of them reflect an unresolved V gene, and why the rest are absent is not known. V, J and clone size reflect that table, while D and trimming were determined from the DNA. The sample table records under 500,000 clones; around 93% of these occur just once. Under 2% of the sample is taken by the ten largest.

Remarks on this clone: It has no known antigen specificity. Within one base of it there is no much larger clone, and no base qualities were kept.

The rearranged chain carries TRBV4-3 and TRBJ1-3, with TRBD1 identical over 7 junction bases. The sample in question was peripheral blood, obtained in a trial of Ad26.COV2.S vaccine versus placebo. The sequence was collected from a person between 18 and 60 years old who received the Ad26.COV2.S COVID-19 vaccine or a placebo. The CDR3 loop reads CASSPRQGNTGNTIYF. The DNA sequence is TGCGCCAGCAGCCCCAGACAGGGTAACACTGGAAACACCATATATTTT.